This is a list of T cell receptor beta chains from one sample in a study of shared clonotypes between healthy human individuals. Assay: immunoSEQ multiplex PCR; the TCRdb copy retains only in-frame clones and omits some. The repertoire holds roughly 2.5 million clones, with about 92% as singletons. The sample taken for sequencing was naive CD4+ T cells sorted from blood. All receptors derive from a man in his late teens or twenties in good health. Both conserved end residues are part of each CDR3. Fields, in order: D gene, V gene, J gene, CDR3 protein. A D gene is named only where the DNA matches it firmly.

d_call: .
v_call: TRBV5-1
j_call: TRBJ2-3
cdr3_aa: CASSVETTDTQYF

d_call: TRBD1
v_call: TRBV5-1
j_call: TRBJ1-4
cdr3_aa: CASSIGQVNEKLFF

d_call: TRBD2
v_call: TRBV7-2
j_call: TRBJ2-1
cdr3_aa: CASSLTSGVINEQFF

d_call: TRBD2
v_call: TRBV15
j_call: TRBJ2-1
cdr3_aa: CATSRAGTSGKGEQFF

d_call: TRBD2
v_call: TRBV6-5
j_call: TRBJ2-7
cdr3_aa: CASSPSGLAGYEQYF

d_call: TRBD2
v_call: TRBV18
j_call: TRBJ2-2
cdr3_aa: CASSLRLAGVAGELFF

d_call: .
v_call: TRBV18
j_call: TRBJ2-5
cdr3_aa: CASSPRRGGLQETQYF

d_call: .
v_call: TRBV19
j_call: TRBJ1-5
cdr3_aa: CASSEGGVRNQPQHF

d_call: .
v_call: TRBV11-1
j_call: TRBJ2-1
cdr3_aa: CASSLGGLPLYNEQFF

d_call: .
v_call: TRBV6-4
j_call: TRBJ2-2
cdr3_aa: CASSRQDTGELFF

d_call: .
v_call: TRBV7-8
j_call: TRBJ2-3
cdr3_aa: CASSLNVDTQYF

d_call: .
v_call: TRBV19
j_call: TRBJ2-7
cdr3_aa: CATTRGTGGEQYF

d_call: TRBD2
v_call: TRBV28
j_call: TRBJ2-7
cdr3_aa: CASQLGGAYEQYF

d_call: TRBD1
v_call: TRBV7-2
j_call: TRBJ2-1
cdr3_aa: CASSLDRGVNEQFF

d_call: .
v_call: TRBV7-2
j_call: TRBJ1-1
cdr3_aa: CASSLGGGTNTEAFF